The clone carrying this T cell receptor (beta chain) was found once. Its cognate antigen is unknown. Possible read error: a much larger clone is one base away. The CDR3 contains 16 residues. Trimming shortened V by 6 bases and J by 1 base, and 18 bases separated the two germline ends. Looked up from germline, CDR1 is MNHNS and CDR2 is SASEGT. The entry originates in a study of glioma-infiltrating T cells. Study outcomes and limitations: Only very few CDR3 sequences appeared in both tissue and blood. Gliomas, especially low-grade, showed above-expected tissue-blood divergence; non-neoplastic patients showed below.

TCR alpha and beta CDR3 regions were amplified from RNA using iRepertoire nested multiplex PCR. Input was about 95-400 ng of tissue mRNA or PBMC total RNA. TCRdb ran MiXCR on the multiplex PCR reads and lists one entry per CDR3 protein. The profile shows around 190,000 distinct CDR3 sequences, 32% of them singletons. Material for sequencing was glioma tissue, nonneoplastic brain tissue, or PBMCs (not recorded which). The TCR sequence derives from a human donor with low-grade glioma or glioblastoma, undergoing nonglioma brain surgery, or in good health (not recorded which). This chain connects TRBV6-1 to TRBJ2-5; D gene unclear. This chain's CDR3 is CASRPPDWRPQETQYF. The CDR3 coding sequence is TGTGCCAGCAGACCGCCTGACTGGCGCCCCCAAGAGACCCAGTACTTC.